Given below is one TCR beta chain in context. Its antigen is as yet unknown. The data belong to a study of T cell responses to AZD1222 COVID-19 vaccine. The study, taken as a whole, reports: Repertoire samples came only from after the peak T cell response. Donors were chiefly white British, with a greater number of females, and clonal diversity was perhaps underestimated.

Here immunoSEQ multiplex PCR was the method, and the copy in TCRdb shows in-frame clones only, minus some. In the table there are more than 110,000 clones, 85% to 95% of which are singletons. With 4 bases removed from V and 5 bases from J, the gap between germline ends came to 11 bases. Germline V gene data show CDR1 as SQVTM and CDR2 as ANQGSEA. The CDR3 is made up of 12 amino acids. The TCR sequence derives from an adult in good health. Here the sequenced sample was peripheral blood, taken on day 0 of AZD1222 vaccination. The chain links TRBV29-1 to TRBJ1-2, with D tentatively TRBD1 (6 bases). The CDR3 here is CSVGSGEYGYTF. DNA for the CDR3: TGCAGCGTTGGGTCAGGGGAGTATGGCTACACCTTC.